The 7 T cell receptor beta chains reported below all come from one sample, sequenced in a study of shared clonotypes between healthy human individuals. Using immunoSEQ multiplex PCR, the repertoire was profiled, and TCRdb retains in-frame clones only, with some absent. This sample yields roughly 1,500,000 clones, of which about 98% are seen a single time; about 0.45% belongs to the top ten. Sequenced sample: naive CD4+ T cells sorted from blood. Subset given: CD45RA+ positively selected. These receptors all come from a man between 25 and 39 years old in good health.

Comment on this clone: A junction boundary mismatches the germline segment, possibly from a read error. The CDR3 region is CASSLGGGAFQETQYF. CDR3 coding DNA: TGTGCTAGCAGCTTAGGGGGCGGAGCATTCCAAGAGACCCAGTACTTC. The genes are TRBV7-7 and TRBJ2-5; 7 bases match TRBD1. Germline values: CDR1 SSHAT, CDR2 FNYEAQ (reference sequence). The CDR3 has 16 residues. Looking up the rest from reference TRBV7-7 and TRBJ2-5 gives the full variable domain: GAGVSQSPRYKVTKRGQDVTLRCDPISSHATLYWYQQALGQGPEFLTYFNYEAQPDKSGLPSDRFSAERPEGSISTLTIQRTEQRDSAMYRCASSLGGGAFQETQYFGPGTRLLVL.

CDR3 amino acids: CASSLTGLAGRETQYF. DNA for the CDR3: TGTGCCAGCAGCTTAACAGGACTAGCGGGAAGAGAGACCCAGTACTTC. The chain employs TRBV7-8 and TRBJ2-5; 12 bases line up with TRBD2. The CDR3 extends over 16 amino acids. The germline V gene has CDR1 SGHVS and CDR2 FQNEAQ. Germline trimming cut 2 bases from V and 4 bases from J; bases unmatched to any gene: 5.

The V gene is TRBV27, the J gene TRBJ2-7; the D gene is possibly TRBD2 (7 bases). The germline V gene has CDR1 MNHEY and CDR2 SMNVEV (reference sequence). Deletions cut 10 bases from V and 2 bases from J, with 21 bases between. The CDR3 loop spans 15 amino acids. The CDR3 here is CATFFKRDNAYEQYF. The CDR3 DNA reads TGTGCCACCTTTTTCAAGCGGGACAATGCCTACGAGCAGTACTTC.

This CDR3 is CASSLMYNEQFF. CDR3 DNA: TGTGCCAGTAGTCTCATGTACAATGAGCAGTTCTTC. The gene calls are TRBV19 and TRBJ2-1; D uncertain. There are 12 residues in the CDR3. CDR1 is LNHDA and CDR2 is SQIVND in the germline V gene (reference sequence). Deletions cut 5 bases from V and 4 bases from J, with 6 bases between.

Only one count was recorded for this clone. The V call is TRBV6-1, the J call TRBJ2-2; D unclear. V was shortened by 6 bases and J by 3 bases, with 2 bases between the two germline ends. The CDR3 has 11 residues. Germline V gene sequence: CDR1 MNHNS, CDR2 SASEGT. The CDR3 sequence: CASRDTGELFF. The CDR3 nucleotides are TGTGCCAGCAGGGACACCGGGGAGCTGTTTTTT.

The rearrangement links TRBV7-2 to TRBJ2-3; D not certain. Germline V gives CDR1 SGHTA, CDR2 FQGNSA. The CDR3 extends over 15 amino acids. V was shortened by 1 base and J by 6 bases, with 14 bases between the two germline ends. This CDR3 is CASSLGAGSPDTQYF. As DNA, the CDR3 is TGTGCCAGCAGCTTAGGAGCAGGTTCCCCGGATACGCAGTATTTT.

This clone was observed a single time. The rearrangement uses TRBV19 and TRBJ2-7, with 7 positions matching TRBD1. With 3 bases clipped from V and 2 bases from J, the junction kept 1 base outside the gene matches. This CDR3 is 13 amino acids long. The germline V gene encodes CDR1 LNHDA and CDR2 SQIVND (reference sequence). Here the CDR3 reads CASSMQGAYEQYF. The CDR3 DNA sequence: TGTGCCAGTAGTATGCAGGGGGCCTACGAGCAGTACTTC.